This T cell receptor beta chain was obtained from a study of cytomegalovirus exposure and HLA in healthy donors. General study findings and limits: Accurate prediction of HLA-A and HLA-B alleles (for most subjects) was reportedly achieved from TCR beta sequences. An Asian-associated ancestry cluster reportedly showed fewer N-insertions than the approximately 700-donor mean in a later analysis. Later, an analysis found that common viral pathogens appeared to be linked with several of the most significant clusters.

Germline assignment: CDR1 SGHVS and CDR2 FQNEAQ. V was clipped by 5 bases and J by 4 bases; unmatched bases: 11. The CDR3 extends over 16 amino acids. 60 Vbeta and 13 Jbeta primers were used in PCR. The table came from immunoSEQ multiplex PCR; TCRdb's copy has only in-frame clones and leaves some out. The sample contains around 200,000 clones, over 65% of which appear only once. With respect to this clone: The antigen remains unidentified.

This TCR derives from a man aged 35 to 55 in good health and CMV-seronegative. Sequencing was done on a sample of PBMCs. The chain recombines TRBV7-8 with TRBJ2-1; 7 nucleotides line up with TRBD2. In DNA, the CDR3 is TGTGCCAGCAGCCCCAAGGGCGGGGGTCTTTACAATGAGCAGTTCTTC. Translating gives CASSPKGGGLYNEQFF.